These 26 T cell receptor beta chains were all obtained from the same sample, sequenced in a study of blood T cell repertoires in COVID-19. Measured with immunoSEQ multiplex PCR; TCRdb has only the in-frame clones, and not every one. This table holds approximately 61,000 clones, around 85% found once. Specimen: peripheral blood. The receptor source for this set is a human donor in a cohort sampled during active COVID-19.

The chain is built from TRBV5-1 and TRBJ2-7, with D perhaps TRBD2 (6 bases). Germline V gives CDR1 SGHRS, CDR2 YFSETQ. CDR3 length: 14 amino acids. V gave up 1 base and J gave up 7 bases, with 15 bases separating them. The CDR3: CASSLSTGEMEQYF. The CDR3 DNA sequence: TGCGCCAGCAGCTTGTCTACGGGGGAGATGGAGCAGTACTTC. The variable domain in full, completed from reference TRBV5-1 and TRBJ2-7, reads KAGVTQTPRYLIKTRGQQVTLSCSPISGHRSVSWYQQTPGQGLQFLFEYFSETQRNKGNFPGRFSGRQFSNSRSEMNVSTLELGDSALYLCASSLSTGEMEQYFGPGTRLTVT.

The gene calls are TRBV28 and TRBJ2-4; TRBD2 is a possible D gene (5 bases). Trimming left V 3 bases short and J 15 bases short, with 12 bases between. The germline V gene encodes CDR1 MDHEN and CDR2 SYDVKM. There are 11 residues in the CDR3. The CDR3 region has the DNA TGTGCCAGCAGTTTGGGTTGGACTCTGTACTTC. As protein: CASSLGWTLYF.

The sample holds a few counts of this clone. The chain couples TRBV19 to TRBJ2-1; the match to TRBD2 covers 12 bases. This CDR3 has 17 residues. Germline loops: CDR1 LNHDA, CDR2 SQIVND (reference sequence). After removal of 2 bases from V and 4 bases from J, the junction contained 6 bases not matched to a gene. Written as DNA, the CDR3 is TGTGCCAGTAGTATATTGACCGGGACTAGCGGGTACAATGAGCAGTTCTTC. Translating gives CASSILTGTSGYNEQFF.

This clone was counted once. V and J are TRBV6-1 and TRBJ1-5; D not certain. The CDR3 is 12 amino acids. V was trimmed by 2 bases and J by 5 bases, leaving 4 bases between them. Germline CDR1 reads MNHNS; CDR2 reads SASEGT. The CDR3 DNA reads TGTGCCAGCAGTGAATCCTATCAGCCCCAGCATTTT. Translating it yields CASSESYQPQHF.

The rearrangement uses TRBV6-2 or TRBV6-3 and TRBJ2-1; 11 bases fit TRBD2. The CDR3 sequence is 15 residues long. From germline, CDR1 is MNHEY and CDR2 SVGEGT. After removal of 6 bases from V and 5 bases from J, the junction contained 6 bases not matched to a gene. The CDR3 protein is CASSPGTSGHNEQFF. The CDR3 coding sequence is TGTGCCAGCAGCCCCGGGACTAGCGGACACAATGAGCAGTTCTTC.

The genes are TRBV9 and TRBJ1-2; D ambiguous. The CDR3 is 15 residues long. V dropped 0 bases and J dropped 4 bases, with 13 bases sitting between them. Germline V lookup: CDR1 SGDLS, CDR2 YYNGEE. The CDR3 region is CASSVATGLGYGYTF. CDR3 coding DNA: TGTGCCAGCAGCGTAGCAACTGGCCTAGGCTATGGCTACACCTTC.

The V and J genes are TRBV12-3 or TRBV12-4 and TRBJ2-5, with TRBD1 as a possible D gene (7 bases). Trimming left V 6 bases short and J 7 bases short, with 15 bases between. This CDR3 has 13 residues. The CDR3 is CASRPRQGGTQYF. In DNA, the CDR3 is TGTGCCAGCAGACCTCGACAGGGAGGGACCCAGTACTTC.

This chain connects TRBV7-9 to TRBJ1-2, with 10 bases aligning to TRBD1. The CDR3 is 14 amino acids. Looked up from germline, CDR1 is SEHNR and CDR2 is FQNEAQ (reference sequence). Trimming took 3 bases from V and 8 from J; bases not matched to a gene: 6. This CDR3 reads CASSLVGQGRGYTF. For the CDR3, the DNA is TGTGCCAGCAGCTTGGTGGGACAGGGGCGGGGCTACACCTTC.

CDR3 protein: CAIRPGQSNEKLFF. The DNA for the CDR3 is TGTGCCATCAGGCCGGGACAGTCAAATGAAAAACTGTTTTTT. The chain uses TRBV10-3 and TRBJ1-4; 7 positions match TRBD1. Germline V gene sequence: CDR1 ENHRY, CDR2 SYGVKD. CDR3 size: 14 residues. V shed 6 bases and J 5 bases; nucleotides not matched to a gene: 6.

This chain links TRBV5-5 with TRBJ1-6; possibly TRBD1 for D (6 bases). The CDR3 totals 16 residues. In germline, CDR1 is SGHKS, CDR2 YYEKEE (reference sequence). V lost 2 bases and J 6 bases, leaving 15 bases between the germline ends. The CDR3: CASSFFGGRANSPLHF. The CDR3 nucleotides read TGTGCCAGCAGCTTCTTTGGGGGCCGCGCTAATTCACCCCTCCACTTT.

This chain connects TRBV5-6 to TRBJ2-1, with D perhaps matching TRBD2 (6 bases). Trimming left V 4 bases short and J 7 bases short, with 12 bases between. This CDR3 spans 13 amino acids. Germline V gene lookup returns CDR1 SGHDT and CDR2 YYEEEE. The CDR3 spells CASSLGTLNEQFF. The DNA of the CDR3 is TGTGCCAGCAGCCTCGGGACTTTAAATGAGCAGTTCTTC.

The CDR3 coding sequence is TGTGCCAGCAGCTTGGTACTAGCGGGAGGGCCCTCGGATGAGCAGTTCTTC. Protein: CASSLVLAGGPSDEQFF. J is TRBJ2-1 and V is TRBV5-4; 13 bases line up with TRBD2. CDR1 and CDR2 from the germline V gene are SGHNT and YYREEE (reference sequence). The CDR3 consists of 17 residues. V was pared by 0 bases and J by 8 bases, with 8 bases of the junction left unmatched.

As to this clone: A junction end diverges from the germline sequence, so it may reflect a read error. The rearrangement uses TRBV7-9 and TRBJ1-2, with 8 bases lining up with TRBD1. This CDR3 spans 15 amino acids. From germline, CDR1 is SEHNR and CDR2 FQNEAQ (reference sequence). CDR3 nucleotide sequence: TGTGCCAGCAGCTTAGTTTCCCGGGACAGGTCGGGATTCCTCTTC. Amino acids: CASSLVSRDRSGFLF.

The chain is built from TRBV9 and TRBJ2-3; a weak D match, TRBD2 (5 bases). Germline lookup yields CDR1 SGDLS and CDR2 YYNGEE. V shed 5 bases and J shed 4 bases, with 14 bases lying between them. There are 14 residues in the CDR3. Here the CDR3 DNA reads TGTGCCAGCAGGGCCGGCGGGCATGCAGATACGCAGTATTTT. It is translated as CASRAGGHADTQYF.

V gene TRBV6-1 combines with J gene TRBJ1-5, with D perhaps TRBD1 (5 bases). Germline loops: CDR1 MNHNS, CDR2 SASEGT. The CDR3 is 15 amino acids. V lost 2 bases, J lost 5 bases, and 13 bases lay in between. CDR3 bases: TGTGCCAGCAGTGAAAATGTTTGGGGGGATCAGCCCCAGCATTTT. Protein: CASSENVWGDQPQHF.

The CDR3 bases are TGTGCCAGCAGCTTGTGGGCCGGAACCGGGGAGCTGTTTTTT. Protein sequence: CASSLWAGTGELFF. V gene TRBV5-6 combines with J gene TRBJ2-2; D remains unclear. CDR1 and CDR2 from the germline V gene are SGHDT and YYEEEE. The CDR3 is 14 amino acids. Trimming left V 1 base short and J 5 bases short, with 9 bases between.

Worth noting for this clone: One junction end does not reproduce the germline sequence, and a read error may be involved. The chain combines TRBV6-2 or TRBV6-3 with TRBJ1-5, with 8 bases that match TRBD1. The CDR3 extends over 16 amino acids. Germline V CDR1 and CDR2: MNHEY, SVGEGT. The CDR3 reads CASSLGPAGGNQPQHF. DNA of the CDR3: TGTGCCAGCAGTTTGGGGCCAGCAGGGGGCAACCAGCCCCAGCATTTT.

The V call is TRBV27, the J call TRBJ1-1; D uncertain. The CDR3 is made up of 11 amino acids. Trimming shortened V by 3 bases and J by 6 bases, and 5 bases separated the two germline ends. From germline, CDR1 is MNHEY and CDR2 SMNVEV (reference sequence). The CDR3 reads CASSFGPEAFF. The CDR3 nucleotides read TGTGCCAGCAGTTTTGGCCCTGAAGCTTTCTTT.

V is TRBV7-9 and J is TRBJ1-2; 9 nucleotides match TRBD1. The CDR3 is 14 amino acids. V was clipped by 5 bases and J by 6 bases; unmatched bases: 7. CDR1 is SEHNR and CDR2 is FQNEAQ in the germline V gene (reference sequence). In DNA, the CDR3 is TGTGCCAGCAGCGCCCGACAGGGGGATGATGGCTACACCTTC. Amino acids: CASSARQGDDGYTF.

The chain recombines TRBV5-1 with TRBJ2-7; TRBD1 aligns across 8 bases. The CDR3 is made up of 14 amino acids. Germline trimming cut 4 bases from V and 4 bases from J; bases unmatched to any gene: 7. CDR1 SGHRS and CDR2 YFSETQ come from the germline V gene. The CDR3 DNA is TGCGCCAGCAGCCTCTGGACAGGGTCTTACGAGCAGTACTTC. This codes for CASSLWTGSYEQYF.

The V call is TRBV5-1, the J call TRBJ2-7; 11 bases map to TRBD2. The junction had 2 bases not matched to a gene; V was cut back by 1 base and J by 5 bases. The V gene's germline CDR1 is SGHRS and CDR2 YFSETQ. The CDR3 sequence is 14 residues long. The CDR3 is CASSLTSGSHEQYF. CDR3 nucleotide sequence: TGCGCCAGCAGCTTGACTAGCGGGAGCCACGAGCAGTACTTC.

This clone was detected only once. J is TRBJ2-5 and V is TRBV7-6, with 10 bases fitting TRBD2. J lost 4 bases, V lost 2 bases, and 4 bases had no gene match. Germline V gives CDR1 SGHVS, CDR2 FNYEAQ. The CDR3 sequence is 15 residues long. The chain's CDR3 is CASSLLGLARETQYF. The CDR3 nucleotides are TGTGCCAGCAGCTTATTGGGACTAGCGAGAGAGACCCAGTACTTC. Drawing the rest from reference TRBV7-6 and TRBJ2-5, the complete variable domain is GAGVSQSPRYKVTKRGQDVALRCDPISGHVSLYWYRQALGQGPEFLTYFNYEAQQDKSGLPNDRFSAERPEGSISTLTIQRTEQRDSAMYRCASSLLGLARETQYFGPGTRLLVL.

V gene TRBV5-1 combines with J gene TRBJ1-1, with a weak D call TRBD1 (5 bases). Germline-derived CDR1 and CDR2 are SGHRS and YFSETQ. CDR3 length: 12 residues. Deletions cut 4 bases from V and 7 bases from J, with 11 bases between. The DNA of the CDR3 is TGCGCCAGCAGCGCCGGAGGGGATGAAGCTTTCTTT. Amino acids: CASSAGGDEAFF. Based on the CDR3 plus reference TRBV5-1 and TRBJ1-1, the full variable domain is KAGVTQTPRYLIKTRGQQVTLSCSPISGHRSVSWYQQTPGQGLQFLFEYFSETQRNKGNFPGRFSGRQFSNSRSEMNVSTLELGDSALYLCASSAGGDEAFFGQGTRLTVV.

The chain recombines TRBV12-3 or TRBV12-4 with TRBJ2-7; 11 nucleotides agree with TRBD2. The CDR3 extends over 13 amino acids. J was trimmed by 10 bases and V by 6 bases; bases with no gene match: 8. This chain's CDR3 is CASRPPGLADQYF. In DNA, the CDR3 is TGTGCCAGCAGACCTCCGGGACTAGCGGACCAGTACTTC.

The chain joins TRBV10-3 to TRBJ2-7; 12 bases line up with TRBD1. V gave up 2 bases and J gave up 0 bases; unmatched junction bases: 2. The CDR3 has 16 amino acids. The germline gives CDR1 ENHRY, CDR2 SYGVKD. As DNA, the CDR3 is TGTGCCATCAGTGAGCCGGGACAGGGGGCCTCCTACGAGCAGTACTTC. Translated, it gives CAISEPGQGASYEQYF.

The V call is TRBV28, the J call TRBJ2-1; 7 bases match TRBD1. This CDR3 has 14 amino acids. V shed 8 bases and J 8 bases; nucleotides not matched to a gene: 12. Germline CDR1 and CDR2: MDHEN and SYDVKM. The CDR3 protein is CASRIQGNRDEQFF. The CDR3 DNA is TGTGCCAGCCGAATACAGGGGAACAGAGATGAGCAGTTCTTC.